The T cell receptor (beta chain) described here comes from a study of T cell changes during pregnancy in multiple sclerosis. Clones were sequenced by immunoSEQ multiplex PCR, and TCRdb holds only the in-frame ones, with some missing. Among 30,000 to 45,000 clones, 92% were seen once, and the ten largest hold under 0.4%. Germline V gene lookup returns CDR1 LNHNV and CDR2 YYDKDF (reference sequence). The CDR3 is 14 residues long. Unmatched junction bases numbered 4, after V lost 3 bases and J lost 5 bases. This chain connects TRBV15 to TRBJ2-3, with 8 nucleotides matching TRBD1. Sequenced material: CD4+ T cells from peripheral blood mononuclear cells, taken after pregnancy. The TCR originated in a female donor in good health, enrolled as a control in a pregnancy study. CDR3 in DNA: TGTGCCACCAGCAGGGGACAGGTTAGAGATACGCAGTATTTT. Protein: CATSRGQVRDTQYF.